This T cell receptor (beta chain) is from a study of blood T cell repertoires in COVID-19. CDR1 is MNHEY and CDR2 is SVGAGI in the germline V gene. The CDR3 runs to 15 residues. Trimming left V 2 bases short and J 5 bases short, with 13 bases between. The repertoire was sequenced with immunoSEQ multiplex PCR; TCRdb's copy has only in-frame clones and lacks some. The sample consists of under 250,000 clones, approximately 89% of them appearing once. This clone was observed a few times. The V call is TRBV6-5, the J call TRBJ1-5, with D unresolved. This TCR derives from a woman aged 60-75 years who had recovered from COVID-19. Source material: peripheral blood. CDR3 bases: TGTGCCAGCAGTTACAGGAGACGGACTGATCAGCCCCAGCATTTT. This translates into CASSYRRRTDQPQHF.